These 5 T cell receptor beta chains share one sample of origin, sequenced in a study of STAT3 mutations in large granular lymphocyte leukemia. Overall study results and limits: Every T-LGLL patient had at least one immunodominant TCRbeta clonotype.

Their antigens are not known. TCRdb's table, derived via immunoSEQ multiplex PCR, lists solely in-frame clones and lacks some. Here the sample spans 20,000 or so clones, over 80% being singletons. The sample was peripheral blood mononuclear cells. The receptors come from a man in his sixties with T-cell large granular lymphocyte leukemia. Some clones in this sample may be carry-over from other donors' samples.

The rearrangement links TRBV21-1 to TRBJ1-3; TRBD1, as called in the table, went unchecked against the DNA. TRBV21-1 is a pseudogene segment. This CDR3 contains 15 residues. The CDR3 spells CASSFCRGNGNTIYF. The CDR3 DNA sequence: TGTGCCAGCAGTTTCTGTAGGGGAAACGGAAACACCATATATTTT.

The chain links TRBV5-4 to TRBJ2-3; either TRBD1 or TRBD2 may supply D (6 bases each). The CDR3 has 15 amino acids. Trimming removed 0 bases at V and 4 bases at J, with 12 bases between. CDR1 is SGHNT and CDR2 is YYREEE in the germline V gene (reference sequence). CDR3 DNA: TGTGCCAGCAGCTTGGGACGGGGGCCCCCAGATACGCAGTATTTT. Translating it yields CASSLGRGPPDTQYF.

This sequence joins TRBV5-6 and TRBJ1-2; 12 nucleotides agree with TRBD1. There are 15 residues in the CDR3. Germline CDR1 and CDR2: SGHDT and YYEEEE. The J segment lost 6 bases and the V segment lost 4 bases, leaving 7 bases of the junction unmatched. As DNA, the CDR3 is TGTGCCAGCAGCACCCGGGACAGGGGGCGAAATGGCTACACCTTC. Translated: CASSTRDRGRNGYTF. The full variable domain, in which reference TRBV5-6 and TRBJ1-2 provide the parts outside the CDR3, is DAGVTQSPTHLIKTRGQQVTLRCSPKSGHDTVSWYQQALGQGPQFIFQYYEEEERQRGNFPDRFSGHQFPNYSSELNVNALLLGDSALYLCASSTRDRGRNGYTFGSGTRLTVV.

The V and J genes are TRBV7-9 and TRBJ2-1; TRBD2 aligns across 11 bases. The CDR3 covers 15 residues. Germline V gene sequence: CDR1 SEHNR, CDR2 FQNEAQ (reference sequence). Trimming at V came to 1 base and at J to 9 bases, leaving 5 bases not matched to a gene. The CDR3, as DNA: TGTGCCAGCAGCTTAGTAGCGGGAGGGCCGAGTGAGCAGTTCTTC. It specifies CASSLVAGGPSEQFF.

The CDR3 nucleotides are TGCGCCAGCAGCTTGGGACAGACCCCGGCGGATACGCAGTATTTT. Translated: CASSLGQTPADTQYF. This chain uses TRBV5-1 with TRBJ2-3; a possible D gene is TRBD1 (5 bases). Trimming shortened V by 0 bases and J by 6 bases, and 14 bases separated the two germline ends. The CDR3 extends over 15 amino acids. Germline V gives CDR1 SGHRS, CDR2 YFSETQ.